This paragraph reports one T cell receptor (beta chain). Its matching antigen is unknown. V dropped 6 bases and J dropped 1 base, with 7 bases sitting between them. The V gene's germline CDR1 is SGHRS and CDR2 YFSETQ. This CDR3 region has 12 residues. TCRdb keeps only in-frame clones here, not all; method: immunoSEQ multiplex PCR. In the table there are tens of thousands of clones, 80% to 85% of which are singletons. This record belongs to a study of OX40 agonist ivuxolimab in advanced cancers. General study findings and limits: Fewer expanded clones were found on average in CD4+ than in CD8+ T cells.

This chain links TRBV5-1 with TRBJ1-2; D is uncertain. The specimen was CD4+ or CD8+ T cells sorted from blood, collected in a trial of the OX40 agonist ivuxolimab. The sequence was collected from an adult with an advanced solid tumor such as melanoma, head and neck, liver or kidney cancer. The CDR3 reads CASKPDNYGYTF. The CDR3 DNA sequence: TGCGCCAGCAAACCGGATAACTATGGCTACACCTTC.